This T cell receptor (beta chain) was sequenced during a study of T cell repertoires in cytomegalovirus infection. Study summary: Carrying CMV and the relevant HLA type showed in public TCR beta signatures.

TCRdb ran MiXCR on the reads and lists one entry per CDR3 protein. The sample lists about 680,000 distinct CDR3 sequences, around 24% occurring once. Input material: CD8+ T cells from PBMCs. The source of this sequence is a human donor in good health (CMV status not recorded). Some clones in this sample may be carry-over from other donors' samples.

The CDR3 DNA reads as TGTGCTAGTGCCATAGGGGGGAATCAGCCCCAGCATTTT. Its protein product is CASAIGGNQPQHF. V usage is TRBV12-5 and J usage is TRBJ1-5; maybe TRBD1 (6 bases). This CDR3 contains 13 residues. Looked up from germline, CDR1 is LGHNT and CDR2 is FRNRAP. Trimming cost V 7 bases and J 4 bases, with 11 bases left between them.